A single sample is the source of the 20 T cell receptor beta chains below, sequenced in a study of blood T cell repertoires in COVID-19. Here immunoSEQ multiplex PCR was the method, and the copy in TCRdb shows in-frame clones only, minus some. The sample comprises about 100,000 clones, 90% of which are singletons, and 5.1% rests with the top ten. Sequencing was done on a sample of peripheral blood. These receptors originate from a man in his fifties or sixties with acute or convalescent COVID-19.

This chain links TRBV5-5 with TRBJ1-5; D not resolved. Germline CDR1 is SGHKS and CDR2 is YYEKEE (reference sequence). The CDR3 has 14 amino acids. The V gene lost 0 bases and the J gene lost 4 bases, with 8 bases spanning the gap. The CDR3 nucleotides read TGTGCCAGCAGCTTGGGGTCAGTTAATCAGCCCCAGCATTTT. This codes for CASSLGSVNQPQHF.

The chain carries TRBV5-1 and TRBJ2-7; TRBD1 aligns across 9 bases. Germline CDR1 is SGHRS and CDR2 is YFSETQ. The CDR3 extends over 16 amino acids. J lost 1 base, V lost 0 bases, and 5 bases had no gene match. The CDR3 coding sequence is TGCGCCAGCAGCTTGGCCTACGGACAGGGGTCCTACGAGCAGTACTTC. Its translation is CASSLAYGQGSYEQYF.

The rearrangement joins TRBV6-5 to TRBJ1-4, with D possibly being TRBD1 (5 bases). The CDR3 has 14 residues. Germline V gene data show CDR1 as MNHEY and CDR2 as SVGAGI. The germline V and J ends were trimmed by 4 bases and 8 bases, with 14 bases remaining between them. CDR3 DNA sequence: TGTGCCAGCAGTTCGGACCCCCGACAGGAAAAACTGTTTTTT. This encodes CASSSDPRQEKLFF.

The chain combines TRBV18 with TRBJ1-1; 8 nucleotides align to TRBD1. The CDR3 runs to 14 residues. V lost 3 bases, J lost 6 bases, and 6 bases stayed unmatched. The germline CDR1 and CDR2 sequences are KGHSH and LQKENI. This chain's CDR3 is CASSPDREWAEAFF. DNA for the CDR3: TGTGCCAGCTCACCGGACAGGGAATGGGCTGAAGCTTTCTTT.

The chain employs TRBV27 and TRBJ2-5, with D perhaps matching TRBD2 (5 bases). The length of the CDR3 is 15 residues. Looked up from germline, CDR1 is MNHEY and CDR2 is SMNVEV (reference sequence). Trimming took 2 bases from V and 8 from J, leaving 18 bases between them. DNA for the CDR3: TGTGCCAGCAGTTTAAGGTTTGACTACCCATCCACCCAGTACTTC. Translation gives CASSLRFDYPSTQYF.

The rearrangement joins TRBV7-2 to TRBJ1-5; D remains unclear. Trimming left V 3 bases short and J 6 bases short, with 6 bases between. The CDR3 loop spans 12 amino acids. CDR1 is SGHTA and CDR2 is FQGNSA in the germline V gene. The CDR3 loop is CASSFSSQPQHF. The CDR3 DNA follows: TGTGCCAGCAGCTTCTCCAGTCAGCCCCAGCATTTT. The full variable domain, its missing parts supplied by reference TRBV7-2 and TRBJ1-5, is GAGVSQSPSNKVTEKGKDVELRCDPISGHTALYWYRQSLGQGLEFLIYFQGNSAPDKSGLPSDRFSAERTGGSVSTLTIQRTQQEDSAVYLCASSFSSQPQHFGDGTRLSIL.

The chain links TRBV6-4 to TRBJ1-6; the D gene is possibly TRBD1 (5 bases). The V end was cut by 4 bases, the J end by 6 bases, with 10 bases between. CDR1 and CDR2 from the germline V gene are MRHNA and SNTAGT. The CDR3 contains 14 residues. DNA for the CDR3: TGTGCCAGCAGTGTGGACACCGTTAATTCACCCCTCCACTTT. Translating gives CASSVDTVNSPLHF.

This clone has just one count. The chain has TRBV19 and TRBJ1-3, with D perhaps matching TRBD1 (6 bases). The CDR3 covers 16 residues. V lost 5 bases, J lost 0 bases, and 14 bases lay in between. The germline gives CDR1 LNHDA, CDR2 SQIVND (reference sequence). This CDR3 is CASSAGQILSGNTIYF. The CDR3 bases are TGTGCCAGTAGTGCCGGACAGATTCTCTCTGGAAACACCATATATTTT.

This chain connects TRBV24-1 to TRBJ2-1, with 7 bases identical to TRBD1. The CDR3 has 15 amino acids. Germline trimming cut 3 bases from V and 4 bases from J; bases unmatched to any gene: 5. Germline lookup yields CDR1 KGHDR and CDR2 SFDVKD. CDR3 in amino acids: CATSDPGTAYNEQFF. CDR3 coding DNA: TGTGCCACCAGTGATCCCGGGACAGCTTACAATGAGCAGTTCTTC.

This chain links TRBV7-9 with TRBJ2-5, with D possibly being TRBD2 (6 bases). Germline-derived CDR1 and CDR2 are SEHNR and FQNEAQ (reference sequence). Trimming removed 4 bases at V and 5 bases at J, with 14 bases between. The CDR3 loop spans 14 amino acids. CDR3 residues: CASSWASAVETQYF. CDR3 DNA: TGTGCCAGCAGCTGGGCTAGCGCCGTGGAGACCCAGTACTTC. The whole variable domain, filled in from reference TRBV7-9 and TRBJ2-5, reads DTGVSQNPRHKITKRGQNVTFRCDPISEHNRLYWYRQTLGQGPEFLTYFQNEAQLEKSRLLSDRFSAERPKGSFSTLEIQRTEQGDSAMYLCASSWASAVETQYFGPGTRLLVL.

V gene TRBV12-5 combines with J gene TRBJ2-7, with D possibly being TRBD2 (6 bases). CDR3 size: 15 residues. Germline CDR1 is LGHNT and CDR2 is FRNRAP. Deletions cut 2 bases from V and 4 bases from J, with 15 bases between. The CDR3 loop reads CASGLLQGGVYEQYF. The DNA of the CDR3 is TGTGCTAGTGGTTTGCTCCAAGGAGGGGTTTACGAGCAGTACTTC.

This clone was observed a single time. The chain's CDR3 is CASSLRGDEQYF. CDR3 nucleotide sequence: TGTGCCAGCAGCCTCCGCGGGGACGAGCAGTACTTC. The V gene is TRBV11-2, the J gene TRBJ2-7, with a possible D match to TRBD2 (6 bases). V lost 5 bases and J lost 5, with 10 bases in between. This CDR3 region has 12 residues. CDR1 SGHAT and CDR2 FQNNGV come from the germline V gene.

The V gene is TRBV24-1, the J gene TRBJ1-3, with 7 bases aligning to TRBD1. Per the germline V gene, CDR1 is KGHDR and CDR2 is SFDVKD. J gave up 5 bases and V 3 bases, and 6 bases lay outside the gene matches. The CDR3 sequence is 15 residues long. The CDR3 DNA follows: TGTGCCACCAGTGATCCTTCAGGGGGAAGAAACACCATATATTTT. Translation gives CATSDPSGGRNTIYF.

The V gene is TRBV12-5, the J gene TRBJ1-4; D gene uncertain. The CDR3 sequence is 14 residues long. CDR1 and CDR2 from the germline V gene are LGHNT and FRNRAP. V was shortened by 0 bases and J by 11 bases, with 13 bases between the two germline ends. The CDR3 region is CASGLVGEPEKLFF. CDR3 bases: TGTGCTAGTGGTTTGGTTGGGGAGCCAGAGAAACTGTTTTTT.

This clone has a single count. The J gene is TRBJ1-2, the V gene TRBV3-1 (or the pseudogene TRBV3-2), with D possibly matching TRBD1 (6 bases). V was pared by 1 base and J by 4 bases, with 16 bases between. The CDR3 length is 16 residues. In germline, CDR1 is LGHDT, CDR2 YNNKEL (reference sequence). Here the CDR3 DNA reads TGTGCCAGCAGCCAAGGGGCAGGGGCGCTTCTCTATGGCTACACCTTC. Its translation is CASSQGAGALLYGYTF.

This clone appeared a single time. This chain joins TRBV18 and TRBJ2-1; tentative D call: TRBD2 (5 bases). V was pared by 6 bases and J by 5 bases, with 14 bases between. Germline V gives CDR1 KGHSH, CDR2 LQKENI. The CDR3 contains 14 residues. This CDR3 is CASSQGGENNEQFF. DNA for the CDR3: TGTGCCAGCTCGCAAGGAGGCGAAAACAATGAGCAGTTCTTC.

V and J are TRBV5-5 and TRBJ2-3; 7 bases align to TRBD2. Trimming took 0 bases from V and 6 from J; bases not matched to a gene: 4. This CDR3 comprises 14 residues. From germline, CDR1 is SGHKS and CDR2 YYEKEE (reference sequence). CDR3 coding DNA: TGTGCCAGCAGCTTGGGGGCCGGGGGGGATACGCAGTATTTT. The encoded protein is CASSLGAGGDTQYF.

The J gene is TRBJ2-7, the V gene TRBV7-6; 8 nucleotides match TRBD2. V gave up 3 bases and J gave up 5 bases; unmatched junction bases: 9. The CDR3 is made up of 15 amino acids. Germline V gene data show CDR1 as SGHVS and CDR2 as FNYEAQ. Written as DNA, the CDR3 is TGTGCCAGCAGCTTTACCCCTAGCGGGTCCAACGAGCAGTACTTC. It specifies CASSFTPSGSNEQYF.

CDR3 in amino acids: CASTSTANTGELFF. CDR3 nucleotide sequence: TGTGCCAGCACTTCGACAGCAAACACCGGGGAGCTGTTTTTT. The gene calls are TRBV5-4 and TRBJ2-2; possibly TRBD1 for D (5 bases). V was cut by 6 bases and J by 2 bases, with 11 bases left in between. The germline CDR1 and CDR2 sequences are SGHNT and YYREEE (reference sequence). The CDR3 sequence is 14 residues long.

The rearrangement uses TRBV18 and TRBJ2-7; 7 bases agree with TRBD1. Trimming took 5 bases from V and 5 from J; bases not matched to a gene: 6. This CDR3 contains 13 residues. Germline lookup yields CDR1 KGHSH and CDR2 LQKENI. CDR3 sequence reads: CASSSKQGNEQYF. Written as DNA, the CDR3 is TGTGCCAGCTCATCCAAACAGGGGAACGAGCAGTACTTC.